These T cell receptor beta chains were read from a single sample in a study of T-cell reconstitution after alpha-beta-depleted transplantation in children. TCRdb passed the PCR reads through MiXCR, listing each CDR3 protein once. The sample consists of 300,000 to 400,000 distinct CDR3 sequences, 16% of them appearing once. This specimen consisted of PBMCs, mostly from graft donor cells, obtained 360 days after TCRalphabeta/CD19-depleted stem cell transplant. All receptors derive from a male patient under 10 years old who had a stem cell transplant for acute lymphoblastic leukemia, so the T cells may come from the graft donor. Both conserved end residues are part of each CDR3. The order of the fields is clone size, D gene, J gene, V gene, CDR3 protein, CDR3 DNA. A D gene is named only where the DNA matches it firmly. Only some rows state a clone size, as once, few, many or a class for expanded clones.

abundance: many; d_gene: -; j_gene: TRBJ2-3; v_gene: TRBV6-5; CDR3aa: CASSREDTQYF; CDR3nt: TGTGCCAGCAGCCGAGAGGATACGCAGTATTTT
abundance: many; d_gene: TRBD2; j_gene: TRBJ2-3; v_gene: TRBV4-3; CDR3aa: CASSQGDSGMRTDTQYF; CDR3nt: TGCGCCAGCAGCCAGGGCGATAGCGGGATGAGGACAGATACGCAGTATTTT
abundance: few; d_gene: -; j_gene: TRBJ2-1; v_gene: TRBV20-1; CDR3aa: CSARDTERYAYNEQFF; CDR3nt: TGCAGTGCTAGAGATACGGAGCGGTACGCCTACAATGAGCAGTTCTTC
abundance: -; d_gene: TRBD2; j_gene: TRBJ2-1; v_gene: TRBV20-1; CDR3aa: CSARGTSSGNEQFF; CDR3nt: TGCAGTGCTAGGGGGACTAGCTCAGGCAATGAGCAGTTCTTC
abundance: -; d_gene: TRBD1; j_gene: TRBJ2-2; v_gene: TRBV5-1; CDR3aa: CASSRRDRAAGELFF; CDR3nt: TGCGCCAGCAGCCGTCGGGACAGGGCGGCCGGGGAGCTGTTTTTT
abundance: few; d_gene: -; j_gene: TRBJ2-7; v_gene: TRBV27; CDR3aa: CASSLRVDYEQYF; CDR3nt: TGTGCCAGCAGTTTGAGGGTCGACTACGAGCAGTACTTC
abundance: many; d_gene: -; j_gene: TRBJ2-7; v_gene: TRBV28; CDR3aa: CASSYSQGSGGYEQYF; CDR3nt: TGTGCCAGCAGTTACTCACAGGGCTCAGGAGGCTACGAGCAGTACTTC
abundance: -; d_gene: TRBD1; j_gene: TRBJ1-3; v_gene: TRBV4-1; CDR3aa: CASSHDRAPGNTIYF; CDR3nt: TGCGCCAGCAGCCACGACAGGGCTCCTGGAAACACCATATATTTT
abundance: -; d_gene: -; j_gene: TRBJ2-1; v_gene: TRBV11-2; CDR3aa: CASSLVPWDPRWKISYNEQFF; CDR3nt: TGTGCCAGCAGCTTAGTACCTTGGGACCCCCGGTGGAAGATCTCCTACAATGAGCAGTTCTTC
abundance: few; d_gene: -; j_gene: TRBJ1-5; v_gene: TRBV6-1; CDR3aa: CASSEEGGAYQPQHF; CDR3nt: TGTGCCAGCAGTGAAGAAGGAGGGGCTTATCAGCCCCAGCATTTT
abundance: -; d_gene: -; j_gene: TRBJ1-5; v_gene: TRBV29-1; CDR3aa: CSVGFTTDQPQHF; CDR3nt: TGCAGCGTTGGTTTTACCACCGATCAGCCCCAGCATTTT
abundance: few; d_gene: -; j_gene: TRBJ2-6; v_gene: TRBV12-3/TRBV12-4; CDR3aa: CASSGGPGANVLTF; CDR3nt: TGTGCCAGCAGTGGGGGGCCGGGGGCCAACGTCCTGACTTTC
abundance: few; d_gene: -; j_gene: TRBJ2-4; v_gene: TRBV12-3/TRBV12-4; CDR3aa: CASSLDAGAKNIQYF; CDR3nt: TGTGCCAGCAGTTTAGACGCGGGAGCCAAAAACATTCAGTACTTC
abundance: few; d_gene: -; j_gene: TRBJ2-7; v_gene: TRBV2; CDR3aa: CATIPLPGSSYEQYF; CDR3nt: TGTGCCACAATCCCTTTGCCGGGCTCTTCCTACGAGCAGTACTTC
abundance: many; d_gene: -; j_gene: TRBJ2-1; v_gene: TRBV3-1; CDR3aa: CASSSPGLAHNEQFF; CDR3nt: TGTGCCAGCAGCTCTCCGGGTCTAGCCCACAATGAGCAGTTCTTC
abundance: few; d_gene: TRBD2; j_gene: TRBJ2-7; v_gene: TRBV20-1; CDR3aa: CSVPAGGTSPYEQYF; CDR3nt: TGCAGTGTCCCGGCAGGCGGGACTAGTCCCTACGAGCAGTACTTC
abundance: few; d_gene: TRBD2; j_gene: TRBJ2-1; v_gene: TRBV20-1; CDR3aa: CSARLREGLNEQFF; CDR3nt: TGCAGTGCTAGACTTCGGGAGGGTTTGAATGAGCAGTTCTTC
abundance: -; d_gene: -; j_gene: TRBJ2-3; v_gene: TRBV30; CDR3aa: CAWIAANVGRSTDTQYF; CDR3nt: TGTGCCTGGATCGCGGCAAATGTCGGAAGGAGCACAGATACGCAGTATTTT
abundance: -; d_gene: TRBD2; j_gene: TRBJ2-1; v_gene: TRBV11-2; CDR3aa: CASSPRTSGPNEQFF; CDR3nt: TGTGCCAGCAGCCCAAGGACTAGCGGACCCAATGAGCAGTTCTTC
abundance: -; d_gene: -; j_gene: TRBJ1-1; v_gene: TRBV6-2/TRBV6-3; CDR3aa: CASSYGRGHSTEAFF; CDR3nt: TGTGCCAGCAGTTACGGCAGGGGTCATTCCACTGAAGCTTTCTTT
abundance: -; d_gene: TRBD2; j_gene: TRBJ2-4; v_gene: TRBV28; CDR3aa: CASSFALAGAKNIQYF; CDR3nt: TGTGCCAGCAGTTTCGCCCTAGCGGGAGCCAAAAACATTCAGTACTTC
abundance: many; d_gene: -; j_gene: TRBJ2-3; v_gene: TRBV14; CDR3aa: CASSQEWGTDTQYF; CDR3nt: TGTGCCAGCAGCCAAGAATGGGGAACAGATACGCAGTATTTT
abundance: few; d_gene: -; j_gene: TRBJ2-1; v_gene: TRBV4-1; CDR3aa: CASSQDRQLNEQFF; CDR3nt: TGCGCCAGCAGCCAAGACAGGCAGCTAAATGAGCAGTTCTTC
abundance: -; d_gene: TRBD1; j_gene: TRBJ2-7; v_gene: TRBV7-9; CDR3aa: CASSPGQAPGEQYF; CDR3nt: TGTGCCAGCAGCCCCGGACAGGCCCCGGGAGAGCAGTACTTC
abundance: few; d_gene: -; j_gene: TRBJ2-1; v_gene: TRBV4-3; CDR3aa: CASSQERGSLYNEQFF; CDR3nt: TGCGCCAGCAGCCAAGAAAGAGGGTCATTGTACAATGAGCAGTTCTTC
abundance: few; d_gene: -; j_gene: TRBJ1-2; v_gene: TRBV12-3/TRBV12-4; CDR3aa: CASSLGPLRGGYTF; CDR3nt: TGTGCCAGCAGTTTAGGTCCCCTAAGGGGAGGCTACACCTTC
abundance: few; d_gene: -; j_gene: TRBJ2-1; v_gene: TRBV4-3; CDR3aa: CASSQDVRRYDEQFF; CDR3nt: TGCGCCAGCAGCCAAGACGTCAGGAGGTACGATGAGCAGTTCTTC